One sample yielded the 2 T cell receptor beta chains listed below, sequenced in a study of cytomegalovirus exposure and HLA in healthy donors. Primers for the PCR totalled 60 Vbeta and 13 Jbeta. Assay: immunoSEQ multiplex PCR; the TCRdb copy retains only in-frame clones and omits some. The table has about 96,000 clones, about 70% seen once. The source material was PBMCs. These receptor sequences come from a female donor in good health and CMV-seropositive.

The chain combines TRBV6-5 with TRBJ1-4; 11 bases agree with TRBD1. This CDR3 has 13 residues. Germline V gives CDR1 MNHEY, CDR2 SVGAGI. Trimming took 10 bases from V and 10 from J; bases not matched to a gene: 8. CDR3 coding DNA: TGTGCCACCCACCCCGGGACAGGGGGAAAACTGTTTTTT. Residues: CATHPGTGGKLFF.

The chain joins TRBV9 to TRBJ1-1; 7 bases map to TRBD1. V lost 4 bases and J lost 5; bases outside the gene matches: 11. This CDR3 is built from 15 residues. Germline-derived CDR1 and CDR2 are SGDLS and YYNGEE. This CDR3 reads CASSPLDRVFTEAFF. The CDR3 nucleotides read TGTGCCAGCAGCCCCCTAGACAGGGTGTTTACTGAAGCTTTCTTT. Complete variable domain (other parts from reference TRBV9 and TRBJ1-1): DSGVTQTPKHLITATGQRVTLRCSPRSGDLSVYWYQQSLDQGLQFLIQYYNGEERAKGNILERFSAQQFPDLHSELNLSSLELGDSALYFCASSPLDRVFTEAFFGQGTRLTVV.